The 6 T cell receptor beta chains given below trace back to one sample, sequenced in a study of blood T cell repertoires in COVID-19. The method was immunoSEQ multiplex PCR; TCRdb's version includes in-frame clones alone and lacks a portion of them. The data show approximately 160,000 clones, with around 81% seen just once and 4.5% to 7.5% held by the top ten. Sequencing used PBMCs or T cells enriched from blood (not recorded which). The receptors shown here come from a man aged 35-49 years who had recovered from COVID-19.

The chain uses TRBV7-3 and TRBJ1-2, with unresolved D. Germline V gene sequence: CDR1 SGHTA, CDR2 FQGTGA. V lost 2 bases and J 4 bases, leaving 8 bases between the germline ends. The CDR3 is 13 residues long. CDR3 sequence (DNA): TGTGCCAGCAGCTTATCTCCCCGCTATGGCTACACCTTC. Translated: CASSLSPRYGYTF.

The DNA for the CDR3 is TGTGCCAGCTCCCCCGGACAGGGGGCGTACGAGCAGTACTTC. Its protein is CASSPGQGAYEQYF. The rearrangement links TRBV18 to TRBJ2-7, with TRBD1 matching over 11 bases. The CDR3 length is 14 residues. Germline values: CDR1 KGHSH, CDR2 LQKENI. Losses at the gene ends were 6 bases for V and 4 bases for J; bases not matched to a gene: 5.

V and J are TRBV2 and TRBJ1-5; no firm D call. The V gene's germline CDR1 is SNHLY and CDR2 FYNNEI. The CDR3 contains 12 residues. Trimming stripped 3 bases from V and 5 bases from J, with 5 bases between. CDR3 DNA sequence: TGTGCCAGCAGTGATGAGGATCAGCCCCAGCATTTT. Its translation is CASSDEDQPQHF.

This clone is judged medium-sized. The CDR3 region has the DNA TGCGCCAGCAGCGAAACGGGCAGGGGCGGTAATGAAAAACTGTTTTTT. It specifies CASSETGRGGNEKLFF. The rearrangement joins TRBV5-1 to TRBJ1-4; D is possibly TRBD1 (6 bases). CDR1 is SGHRS, CDR2 YFSETQ, per germline. V was cut by 4 bases and J by 4 bases, with 17 bases left in between. This CDR3 has 16 residues.

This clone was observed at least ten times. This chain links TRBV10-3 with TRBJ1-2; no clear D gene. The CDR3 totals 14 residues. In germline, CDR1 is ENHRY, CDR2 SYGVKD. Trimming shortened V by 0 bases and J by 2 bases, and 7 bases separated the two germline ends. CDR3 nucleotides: TGTGCCATCAGTGAGTCTCACGAGAACTATGGCTACACCTTC. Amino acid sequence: CAISESHENYGYTF.

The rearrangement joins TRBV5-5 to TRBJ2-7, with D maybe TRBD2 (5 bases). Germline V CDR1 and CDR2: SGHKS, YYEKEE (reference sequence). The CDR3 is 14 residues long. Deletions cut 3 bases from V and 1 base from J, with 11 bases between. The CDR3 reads CASSSRRVSYEQYV. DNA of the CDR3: TGTGCCAGCAGCTCTAGGCGGGTTTCCTACGAGCAGTACGTC.